This T cell receptor beta chain was sequenced during a study of a mutant IDH1 vaccine in newly diagnosed glioma. The table came from immunoSEQ multiplex PCR; TCRdb's copy has only in-frame clones and leaves some out. Of approximately 57,000 clones listed, roughly 82% are singletons. The time point denotes: week 5, during vaccination. In every dose of vaccine, 300 ug of mutant IDH1 20-mer peptide was given alongside topical imiquimod. This clone has only one observation. Its antigen is still unknown. The CDR3 contains 13 residues. The V end lost 7 bases, the J end lost 4 bases, and 10 bases lay between the germline ends. Germline values: CDR1 KGHSH, CDR2 LQKENI.

V usage is TRBV18 and J usage is TRBJ1-4, with D maybe TRBD1 (5 bases). This material consisted of PBMCs, taken from a glioma patient whose treatment included an IDH1 peptide vaccine. The clonotype originates from a woman aged 18-29 years with glioma. Some clones in this sample may be carry-over from other donors' samples. The DNA of the CDR3 is TGTGCCAGCTTATCCGGGGGTAATGAAAAACTGTTTTTT. Encoded protein: CASLSGGNEKLFF.